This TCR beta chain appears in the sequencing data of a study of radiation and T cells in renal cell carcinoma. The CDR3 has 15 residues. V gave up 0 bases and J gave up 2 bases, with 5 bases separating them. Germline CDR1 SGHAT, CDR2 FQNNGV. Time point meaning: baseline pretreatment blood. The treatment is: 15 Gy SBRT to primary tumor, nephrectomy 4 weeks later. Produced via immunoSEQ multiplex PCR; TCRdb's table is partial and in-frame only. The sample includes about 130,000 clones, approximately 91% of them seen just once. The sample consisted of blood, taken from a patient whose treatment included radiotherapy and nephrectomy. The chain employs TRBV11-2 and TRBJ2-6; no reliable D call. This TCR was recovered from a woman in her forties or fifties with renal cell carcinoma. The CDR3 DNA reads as TGTGCCAGCAGCTTAGACCAGCCTGGGGCCAACGTCCTGACTTTC. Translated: CASSLDQPGANVLTF.